This TCR beta chain was recovered during a study of CD8+CD57+ T cells in acquired aplastic anemia. Study context: Each DNA sample taken from sorted CD4+ and CD8+ cells came to roughly 3.5 ug on average.

A word on this clonotype: The antigen is not known.

Patients picked for sequencing had shown CD8+CD57+ cell expansion detected by flow cytometry. Patients had received no therapy at the time of blood sampling. The V end lost 4 bases, the J end lost 2 bases, and 9 bases lay between the germline ends. The CDR3 contains 13 residues. CDR1 MNHNS and CDR2 SASEGT come from the germline V gene. Researchers used genomic DNA as the template to profile TCR beta VDJ and CDR3. TCRdb redid the calling of the reads with MiXCR, one entry per CDR3 protein. The table records about 170,000 distinct CDR3 sequences, 40% to 55% of them present only once. Study-level points and caveats: A set of more than 25 CD8+ CDR3 sequences was shared between patients and controls, and these sequences appeared highly expressed in patients. Controls did not differ significantly from patients in CD8+ Simpson's diversity.

The sample taken for sequencing was sorted CD4+, CD8+, or CD8+CD57+ T cells (not recorded which) from PBMCs. The chain employs TRBV6-1 and TRBJ2-7, with unresolved D. The clonotype originates from a human donor with aplastic anemia. This chain's CDR3 is CASSGLVPYEQYF. In DNA form, the CDR3 reads TGTGCCAGCAGTGGACTCGTCCCCTACGAGCAGTACTTC.